Reported below is one T cell receptor beta chain. The RNA, about 0.45 to 1 ug, was put through reverse transcription using random hexamers. It was immunoSEQ multiplex PCR that amplified TCR beta CDR3 across 54 Vbeta and 13 Jbeta. From the immunoSEQ multiplex PCR reads, TCRdb called clonotypes with MiXCR, one entry per CDR3 protein. This table holds roughly 150,000 distinct CDR3 sequences, approximately 93% found once. This entry belongs to a study of CD8 T cells in Susac syndrome. CD8+ and CD4+ T cells circulating in blood were sequenced for TCR beta. The multiple sclerosis control group comprised treatment-naive patients with stable or active relapsing-remitting disease. J gave up 2 bases and V 3 bases, and 8 bases lay outside the gene matches. CDR3 length: 15 amino acids. CDR1 is SGDLS and CDR2 is YYNGEE in the germline V gene.

This clonotype was obtained from a human donor with multiple sclerosis. What was sequenced was CD8+ T cells from PBMCs. This chain links TRBV9 with TRBJ2-7; TRBD1 agrees at 7 bases. The chain's CDR3 is CASSAQVRGTYEQYF. The CDR3 DNA sequence: TGTGCCAGCAGCGCTCAGGTCAGGGGGACCTACGAGCAGTACTTC.